This T cell receptor (beta chain) stems from a study of early T cells in non-severe SARS-CoV-2 infection. This clonotype has more than one count but fewer than ten. The germline V and J ends were trimmed by 2 bases and 9 bases, with 20 bases remaining between them. This CDR3 is 16 amino acids long. Germline loops: CDR1 GTSNPN, CDR2 SVGIG (reference sequence). Via MiXCR, TCRdb re-called the 5' RACE reads, giving one row per CDR3 protein. The repertoire consists of about 70,000 distinct CDR3 sequences, with 11% occurring once and the leading ten covering 4.7%. The sample was whole blood. This TCR was recovered from an adult who was a healthcare worker with PCR-confirmed SARS-CoV-2 infection or an uninfected control (not recorded which). This chain links TRBV30 with TRBJ1-6; maybe TRBD1 (6 bases). In nucleotides, the CDR3 is TGTGCCTGGAGTCTAAAGACAGGTTCTTGGGGTTCACCCCTCCACTTT. Its translation: CAWSLKTGSWGSPLHF.